The entry that follows covers one T cell receptor (beta chain) sequence. Its antigen is as yet unknown. Its ends do not fully match the called genes, so a read error is possible. The CDR3 contains 16 residues. Germline CDR1 reads SGHAT; CDR2 reads FQDESV (reference sequence). This sample is drawn from a study of tumor-infiltrating lymphocytes in primary liver carcinoma. Study-level points and caveats: Tumors had a significantly higher top-250-clone fraction than blood (p = 0.039).

Unsorted bulk tissue of roughly 19-30 mg yielded co-extracted RNA and DNA. Sampling of each tumor involved five separate regions. The template, around 520 ng total RNA, yielded TCR beta cDNA made with a constant-region primer. ARM-PCR, slightly modified, supplied the TCR beta libraries through three nested multiplex PCR rounds. TRBV1-TRBV30 forward primers paired with a C-beta reverse primer were used in the first two PCR rounds, which ran approximately 10 cycles each. TCRdb processed the multiplex PCR reads anew with MiXCR; each CDR3 protein has one entry. Here the sample spans 20,000 to 25,000 distinct CDR3 sequences, nearly 80% being singletons.

Sequenced material: liver tumor tissue from sampling region 1. Noted subset: tumor region T1, superior pole. The receptor's source is a woman under 40 with primary liver carcinoma and hepatitis B virus infection. The V and J genes are TRBV11-1 and TRBJ2-2; perhaps D is TRBD1 or TRBD2 (5 bases each). The CDR3 is CASSLVGVTNTGELLF. CDR3 bases: TGTGCCAGCAGCTTAGTGGGGGTTACGAACACCGGGGAACTGCTTTTT.